Following are 15 T cell receptor beta chains from one sample sequenced in a study. MiXCR, run by TCRdb on the RT-PCR reads, gives a single entry per CDR3 protein. The data show about 680,000 distinct CDR3 sequences, 12% to 15% seen once. The sample taken for sequencing was memory CD4+ T cells from blood. These receptors were obtained from a female donor in good health, serving as a healthy control.

There are many counts of this clonotype. The CDR3 region has the DNA TGCAGTGCTAGAGGGCTAGCGGGAGGTGGGGATACGCAGTATTTT. Its translation: CSARGLAGGGDTQYF. V usage is TRBV20-1 and J usage is TRBJ2-3, with 11 bases lining up with TRBD2. Germline-derived CDR1 and CDR2 are DFQATT and SNEGSKA (reference sequence). V dropped 1 base and J dropped 6; count of bases not matched to a gene: 6. The CDR3 is 15 residues long.

This clonotype occurred a few times. The chain carries TRBV6-5 and TRBJ2-3, with 10 bases lining up with TRBD2. Trimming took 6 bases from V and 3 from J; bases not matched to a gene: 6. Germline V lookup: CDR1 MNHEY, CDR2 SVGAGI. The CDR3 sequence is 15 residues long. The CDR3 DNA reads as TGTGCCAGCAGATCTAGCGGGAGTAGGACAGATACGCAGTATTTT. This codes for CASRSSGSRTDTQYF.

V usage is TRBV2 and J usage is TRBJ1-2; TRBD1 might be the D (5 bases). The CDR3 sequence is 10 residues long. CDR1 and CDR2 from the germline V gene are SNHLY and FYNNEI. V gave up 6 bases and J gave up 8 bases, with 7 bases separating them. CDR3 DNA sequence: TGTGCCAGCAGGGAGGGGGGCTACACCTTC. Protein: CASREGGYTF.

This chain connects TRBV7-2 to TRBJ1-5; D gene ambiguous. Trimming took off 5 bases at V and 1 base at J, with 9 bases between the two ends. Germline lookup yields CDR1 SGHTA and CDR2 FQGNSA. This CDR3 contains 14 residues. The CDR3 sequence: CASSTGRSNQPQHF. In nucleotides, the CDR3 is TGTGCCAGCAGCACCGGACGGAGCAATCAGCCCCAGCATTTT.

In its sample, this clonotype was seen many times. This chain joins TRBV12-3 or TRBV12-4 and TRBJ2-3; 8 nucleotides agree with TRBD1. The CDR3 is 16 residues long. V dropped 5 bases and J dropped 0; count of bases not matched to a gene: 7. The CDR3 here is CASSGARGLSTDTQYF. The CDR3 DNA sequence: TGTGCCAGCAGTGGGGCCAGGGGGCTGAGCACAGATACGCAGTATTTT.

The V and J genes are TRBV6-6 and TRBJ2-7, with 9 positions matching TRBD2. Unmatched junction bases numbered 15, after V lost 8 bases and J lost 4 bases. The CDR3 is 16 residues long. The V gene's germline CDR1 is MNHNY and CDR2 SVGAGI (reference sequence). This CDR3 is CASETTRAGGPYEQYF. CDR3 nucleotide sequence: TGTGCCAGCGAAACGACACGGGCGGGAGGGCCGTACGAGCAGTACTTC.

This clonotype occurred a few times. The junction shows a germline mismatch at one end, possibly a read error. The chain uses TRBV7-2 and TRBJ2-1, with TRBD2 matching 7 bases. Germline-derived CDR1 and CDR2 are SGHTA and FQGNSA. The CDR3 extends over 15 amino acids. In nucleotides, the CDR3 is TGTGCCAGCAGCCCGGGGGGAAGTTCCTCCAATGAGCAGTTCTTC. Amino acids: CASSPGGSSSNEQFF. Full variable domain (missing parts from reference TRBV7-2 and TRBJ2-1): GAGVSQSPSNKVTEKGKDVELRCDPISGHTALYWYRQSLGQGLEFLIYFQGNSAPDKSGLPSDRFSAERTGGSVSTLTIQRTQQEDSAVYLCASSPGGSSSNEQFFGPGTRLTVL.

CDR3 region: CASSHRTGRRETQYF. Written as DNA, the CDR3 is TGTGCCAGCAGCCACCGGACAGGGAGGCGAGAGACCCAGTACTTC. The chain has TRBV9 and TRBJ2-5; 8 nucleotides line up with TRBD1. This CDR3 spans 15 amino acids. Germline lookup yields CDR1 SGDLS and CDR2 YYNGEE. V gave up 4 bases and J gave up 4 bases; unmatched junction bases: 9.

The J gene is TRBJ2-7, the V gene TRBV12-3 or TRBV12-4; tentatively, D is TRBD2 (5 bases). V was cut by 1 base and J by 2 bases, with 15 bases left in between. The CDR3 is 16 amino acids. This CDR3 reads CASSLGMGSRTYEQYF. CDR3 in DNA: TGTGCCAGCAGTTTAGGAATGGGGAGCAGGACCTACGAGCAGTACTTC.

Ten or more counts support this clonotype. This chain uses TRBV6-6 with TRBJ1-2, with D uncertain. Germline V lookup: CDR1 MNHNY, CDR2 SVGAGI (reference sequence). This CDR3 has 11 residues. V lost 2 bases to trimming and J lost 6 bases, with 4 bases between them. CDR3 residues: CASSYEDGYTF. CDR3 nucleotides: TGTGCCAGCAGTTACGAGGATGGCTACACCTTC.

This clonotype was detected a few times. This sequence may be a read error, since a much larger clone differs from it by one base. This chain uses TRBV24-1 with TRBJ2-2, with TRBD2 identical over 10 bases. V trimming: 5 bases; J trimming: 1 base; junction bases outside the gene matches: 0. Germline-derived CDR1 and CDR2 are KGHDR and SFDVKD. The CDR3 is made up of 15 amino acids. In nucleotides, the CDR3 is TGTGCCACCAGTGGGACTAGCGGGAACACCGGGGAGCTGTTTTTT. Translated: CATSGTSGNTGELFF.

This clonotype was seen many times. The rearrangement links TRBV20-1 to TRBJ1-5; no clear D gene. The CDR3 is 13 amino acids. The V end lost 0 bases, the J end lost 2 bases, and 5 bases lay between the germline ends. CDR1 DFQATT and CDR2 SNEGSKA come from the germline V gene (reference sequence). In DNA form, the CDR3 reads TGCAGTGCTAGAGATATCGGCAATCAGCCCCAGCATTTT. Protein: CSARDIGNQPQHF.

This clonotype was picked up a small number of times. V gene TRBV3-1 combines with J gene TRBJ1-6; D gene ambiguous. V lost 1 base and J 8 bases, leaving 12 bases between the germline ends. This CDR3 comprises 15 residues. CDR1 LGHDT and CDR2 YNNKEL come from the germline V gene (reference sequence). The CDR3 reads CASSQVWAADSPLHF. CDR3 in DNA: TGTGCCAGCAGCCAAGTCTGGGCGGCCGATTCACCCCTCCACTTT.

In its sample, this clonotype was seen many times. The DNA for the CDR3 is TGTGCCAGCAGCGCGCAGACAGGGTTCACCTACGAGCAGTACTTC. It codes for CASSAQTGFTYEQYF. The V gene is TRBV7-6, the J gene TRBJ2-7; 7 bases fit TRBD1. Losses at the gene ends were 5 bases for V and 2 bases for J; bases not matched to a gene: 9. This CDR3 has 15 amino acids. The germline V gene has CDR1 SGHVS and CDR2 FNYEAQ.

This clonotype has only one observation. V usage is TRBV16 and J usage is TRBJ2-3; D may be TRBD1 (5 bases). This CDR3 contains 20 residues. The V end was cut by 0 bases, the J end by 0 bases, with 22 bases between. Germline CDR1 KGHSY, CDR2 FQNENV. The CDR3 is CASSQSGFAARQSSTDTQYF. CDR3 bases: TGTGCCAGCAGCCAATCTGGTTTCGCGGCCCGACAGTCTAGCACAGATACGCAGTATTTT.